One and the same sample provided the 8 T cell receptor beta chains below, sequenced in a study of Graves' ophthalmopathy and Graves' hyperthyroidism (dated by TCRdb to the late 2010s). The sample was run on an Illumina HiSeq 2000. For repertoire sequencing, the TCR beta CDR3 regions were amplified from RNA transcripts. A first-round RT-PCR used HTBI primers with the Qiagen OneStep RT-PCR kit, followed by a second-round multiplex PCR, size selection and purification. TCRdb cleaned the public reads at Q25 with fastp, built clones with MiXCR and kept in-frame beta chains. Rows with one shared CDR3 protein collapse into an entry with the most common genes and DNA. In this sample the table shows about 620,000 distinct CDR3 sequences, approximately 21% of which occur a single time. The ten most abundant clones make up approximately 7.7% of the sample. Source material: peripheral blood. All receptors come from a woman under 30 with stable Graves' hyperthyroidism. Some clones in this sample may be carry-over from other donors' samples. Donor details come from another sample of the same person, matched by shared clones.

Ten or more counts support this clonotype. J is TRBJ2-5 and V is TRBV29-1; D unresolved. Germline V gene data show CDR1 as SQVTM and CDR2 as ANQGSEA. Trimming pared 4 bases from V and 2 bases from J, leaving 8 bases between. There are 12 residues in the CDR3. CDR3 sequence: CSVVGVQETQYF. The CDR3 DNA follows: TGCAGCGTTGTGGGCGTTCAAGAGACCCAGTACTTC.

About this clonotype: It may be a read error: a sequence one base away is much more abundant. The genes are TRBV7-3 and TRBJ2-2, with D possibly being TRBD2 (5 bases). Germline values: CDR1 SGHTA, CDR2 FQGTGA. The CDR3 consists of 14 residues. The CDR3 DNA sequence: TGTGCCAGCAGCTACACTTCCAACACCGGGGAGCTGTGTTTT. Translating it yields CASSYTSNTGELCF.

This clonotype turned up a few times. The rearrangement links TRBV5-5 to TRBJ2-7; 7 bases align to TRBD1. V lost 0 bases, J lost 2 bases, and 2 bases stayed unmatched. The CDR3 consists of 14 residues. Germline CDR1 is SGHKS and CDR2 is YYEKEE (reference sequence). The DNA of the CDR3 is TGTGCCAGCAGCTTGGGGGACAGTCCCTACGAGCAGTACTTC. It codes for CASSLGDSPYEQYF.

The chain couples TRBV6-5 to TRBJ2-5; possible D gene TRBD2, 5 bases. The CDR3 is 13 amino acids. Germline loops: CDR1 MNHEY, CDR2 SVGAGI. The V and J ends lost 2 bases and 5 bases respectively, with 9 bases between them. The chain's CDR3 is CASSYAVAETQYF. The CDR3 coding sequence is TGTGCCAGCAGTTACGCCGTAGCGGAGACCCAGTACTTC.

This clonotype has a count of ten or more. The rearrangement uses TRBV6-1 and TRBJ2-7, with a tentative D call TRBD2 (5 bases). Trimming took 6 bases from V and 6 from J, leaving 18 bases between them. Germline assignment: CDR1 MNHNS and CDR2 SASEGT. CDR3 length equals 14 residues. The CDR3 DNA reads TGTGCCAGCAGGGCCACTAGTATCTCACTCGAGCAGTACTTC. Residues: CASRATSISLEQYF.

This clonotype has ten or more counts. CDR3 coding DNA: TGCAGTGCTAAACAGCAGTTAGAGACCCAGTACTTC. Protein sequence: CSAKQQLETQYF. This rearrangement joins TRBV20-1 to TRBJ2-5; no reliable D call. V gave up 4 bases and J gave up 4 bases, with 10 bases separating them. Germline CDR1 DFQATT, CDR2 SNEGSKA (reference sequence). This CDR3 is built from 12 residues.

This clonotype was seen ten or more times. The chain is built from TRBV6-1 and TRBJ2-7, with D possibly being TRBD2 (6 bases). In germline, CDR1 is MNHNS, CDR2 SASEGT. The V gene lost 2 bases and the J gene lost 4 bases, with 18 bases spanning the gap. The CDR3 sequence is 16 residues long. DNA for the CDR3: TGTGCCAGCAGTGAATACTCCGGGACTGGGTGGTACGAGCAGTACTTC. Translated, it gives CASSEYSGTGWYEQYF.

This clonotype was picked up many times. This chain joins TRBV6-2 or TRBV6-3 and TRBJ2-4; the D is unclear. The germline V gene has CDR1 MNHEY and CDR2 SVGEGT. Between the trimmed V and J ends, which lost 8 bases and 15 bases, there was a span of 20 bases. This CDR3 spans 12 amino acids. The chain's CDR3 is CASWTPSEVRYF. In DNA, the CDR3 is TGTGCCAGCTGGACCCCATCAGAAGTTAGGTACTTC.